The entry that follows covers one T cell receptor beta chain sequence. Genomic DNA of each subset was evenly split across several immunoSEQ plates. Sequencing used immunoSEQ multiplex PCR; TCRdb keeps in-frame clones, though not all of them. The repertoire holds 850,000 to 1,200,000 clones, with roughly 80% as singletons. This record belongs to a study of shared clonotypes between healthy human individuals. This CDR3 is built from 12 residues. The V end was cut by 4 bases, the J end by 6 bases, with 10 bases between. The germline V gene encodes CDR1 SGHDN and CDR2 FVKESK. The sequenced material came from memory CD4+ T cells sorted from blood. Documented subset: CD45RA-negative fraction. The rearrangement links TRBV14 to TRBJ2-7; either TRBD1 or TRBD2 may supply D (6 bases each). The source is a man between 18 and 35 years old in good health. The CDR3 bases are TGTGCCAGCAGCCCTTCGGGGGCCGAGCAGTACTTC. It is translated as CASSPSGAEQYF.